The T cell receptor (beta chain) under discussion was sequenced for a study of PD-1 blockade in classical Hodgkin lymphoma. Study summary: Patients were treated with nivolumab at 3 mg/kg, and this was given intravenously every 2 weeks. General study results and limits: Complete responders had baseline diversity similar to newly diagnosed patients. Newly diagnosed patients were reported to exhibit reduced baseline TCR diversity relative to healthy donors. Researchers reported that CD4+ TCR diversity, though not CD8+, rose significantly by C4D1.

Regarding time point: cycle 4 day 1 (C4D1), after 6 weeks of nivolumab. Patients all relapsed after autologous stem cell transplantation, and there was variation in brentuximab vedotin exposure. This CDR3 comprises 14 residues. V was cut by 0 bases and J by 4 bases, with 9 bases left in between. Germline V gene lookup returns CDR1 WSHSY and CDR2 SAAADI. As for this clone: What it recognizes is unknown.

Profiling relied on immunoSEQ multiplex PCR, and the TCRdb table lists in-frame clones only, not all of them. Altogether around 50,000 clones are present, around 90% being singletons, with the ten largest covering around 14%. This clonotype was sampled from a human donor with classical Hodgkin lymphoma. The genes are TRBV10-2 and TRBJ1-2; possible D gene TRBD1, 6 bases. Sequenced here: peripheral blood mononuclear cells (PBMCs), sampled before the fourth cycle of nivolumab. The CDR3, as DNA: TGCGCCAGCAGTGAGTCGGGGGGCTCCTATGGCTACACCTTC. This encodes CASSESGGSYGYTF.